The clone carrying this T cell receptor beta chain has only a few counts. These data belong to a study of Graves' ophthalmopathy and Graves' hyperthyroidism. The sequenced template was RNA, covering the TCR beta CDR3 region. RT-PCR with HTBI primers came first, then second-round multiplex PCR. Each CDR3 protein gets one entry after TCRdb re-called the multiplex PCR reads with MiXCR. The table has 200,000 to 250,000 distinct CDR3 sequences, roughly 21% seen once; the top ten hold under 55%. Unmatched junction bases numbered 5, after V lost 4 bases and J lost 6 bases. CDR3 length: 15 amino acids. Per the germline V gene, CDR1 is SNHLY and CDR2 is FYNNEI.

The source of this sequence is a woman aged 45-65 years with Graves' ophthalmopathy. J is TRBJ2-5 and V is TRBV2; 13 nucleotides align to TRBD2. Sequenced sample: peripheral blood. The CDR3 nucleotides read TGTGCCAGCAGTGGGACTAGCGGGAGTTGGAAGACCCAGTACTTC. This sequence encodes CASSGTSGSWKTQYF. The whole variable domain, filled in from reference TRBV2 and TRBJ2-5, reads EPEVTQTPSHQVTQMGQEVILRCVPISNHLYFYWYRQILGQKVEFLVSFYNNEISEKSEIFDDQFSVERPDGSNFTLKIRSTKLEDSAMYFCASSGTSGSWKTQYFGPGTRLLVL.